These T cell receptor beta chains were read from a single sample in a study of long-term antiretroviral therapy in people with HIV. TCRdb keeps only in-frame clones here, not all; method: immunoSEQ multiplex PCR. The sample records 15,000 to 20,000 clones, about 91% being singletons. This specimen was unsorted PBMCs, taken 2.1 years after starting antiretroviral therapy. These receptors came from a man between 18 and 29 years old with HIV. The CDR3 runs from the conserved cysteine through the conserved F or W. Each record gives: CDR3 DNA, CDR3 protein, clone size, D gene, J gene, V gene. D genes are given only for firm matches. Rows give clone size only sometimes, using once, few, many, or a class for an expanded clone.

DNA: TGTGCCAGCAGTTTAGCGCGGGGGGGAGGACTAATGAACACTGAAGCTTTCTTT
CDR3: CASSLARGGGLMNTEAFF
size: .
D: .
J: TRBJ1-1
V: TRBV28

DNA: TGTGCCAGCAGCCCTTTGACACTTAACTATGGCTACACCTTC
CDR3: CASSPLTLNYGYTF
size: .
D: .
J: TRBJ1-2
V: TRBV9

DNA: TGTGCCAGCAGCCTAACAGTGAACACTGAAGCTTTCTTT
CDR3: CASSLTVNTEAFF
size: .
D: .
J: TRBJ1-1
V: TRBV7-3

DNA: TGTGCCAGCAGCGCACGACAGACAGACTTTGCCTCTGGAAACACCATATATTTT
CDR3: CASSARQTDFASGNTIYF
size: .
D: .
J: TRBJ1-3
V: TRBV7-6

DNA: TGTGCTAGTGGTTCCGGGACAGGAGGACGCGAGCAGTACTTC
CDR3: CASGSGTGGREQYF
size: .
D: TRBD1
J: TRBJ2-7
V: TRBV12-5

DNA: TGCAGCGTTGAAAAGACTAGCGGGGTCCCCAATGAGCAGTTCTTC
CDR3: CSVEKTSGVPNEQFF
size: .
D: TRBD2
J: TRBJ2-1
V: TRBV29-1

DNA: TGTGCCAGCAGCTTAGGTTCAGGGGGGGACAACACCTTC
CDR3: CASSLGSGGDNTF
size: .
D: TRBD1
J: TRBJ1-2
V: TRBV11-2

DNA: TGTGCCAGCAGTTTGGACAGGGGGCCGATGAACACTGAAGCTTTCTTT
CDR3: CASSLDRGPMNTEAFF
size: .
D: TRBD1
J: TRBJ1-1
V: TRBV27

DNA: TGTGCCAGCAGCTCGTCTGGGCGGAGGGACACTGAAGCTTTCTTT
CDR3: CASSSSGRRDTEAFF
size: .
D: .
J: TRBJ1-1
V: TRBV7-9

DNA: TGCGCCAGCAGCCAAGGGCACTATGCGGGTGTCGACGAGCAGTACTTC
CDR3: CASSQGHYAGVDEQYF
size: once
D: .
J: TRBJ2-7
V: TRBV4-3

DNA: TGTGCCAGCTCCCCTGACGTGGGGAACTATGGCTACACCTTC
CDR3: CASSPDVGNYGYTF
size: .
D: .
J: TRBJ1-2
V: TRBV19

DNA: TGCGCCAGCAGCTTGGCCAAGGGACTAGCGGGAGGGGGGAGCTCCTACAATGAGCAGTTCTTC
CDR3: CASSLAKGLAGGGSSYNEQFF
size: .
D: TRBD2
J: TRBJ2-1
V: TRBV5-1